Listed below are T cell receptor beta chains from one sample, sequenced in a study of identical twins. TCRdb re-called the 5' RACE reads through MiXCR, storing one row per CDR3 protein. The sample lists about 550,000 distinct CDR3 sequences, 20% to 25% occurring once. These data were likewise used in another study, on yellow fever vaccine responses in identical twins.

The specimen was CD4+ T cells sorted from blood. These receptors came from a woman aged 18-30 years in good health. Each CDR3 is given with its conserved first and last residue. A D gene is named only where the DNA matches it firmly. Expanded clones are given a class, and other clones once, few, many or no size at all.

size	V	D	J	CDR3	DNA
few	TRBV12-3/TRBV12-4	TRBD1	TRBJ1-1	CASSSGTGEAFF	TGTGCCAGCAGCTCCGGGACAGGAGAAGCTTTCTTT
.	TRBV20-1	TRBD2	TRBJ2-2	CSARGTSGYTGELFF	TGCAGTGCTAGGGGGACTAGCGGCTACACCGGGGAGCTGTTTTTT
.	TRBV12-3/TRBV12-4	.	TRBJ2-1	CASSQDSNNEQFF	TGTGCCAGCAGTCAGGACAGTAACAATGAGCAGTTCTTC
few	TRBV27	.	TRBJ2-1	CASGYTYNEQFF	TGTGCCAGCGGCTACACCTACAATGAGCAGTTCTTC
few	TRBV6-1	TRBD1	TRBJ1-2	CASEGQANYGYTF	TGTGCCAGCGAGGGACAGGCCAACTATGGCTACACCTTC
few	TRBV4-1	.	TRBJ1-1	CASSPGQTEAFF	TGCGCCAGCAGCCCCGGACAGACTGAAGCTTTCTTT
.	TRBV7-2	TRBD2	TRBJ2-7	CASSYGGSNSEQYF	TGTGCCAGCAGCTACGGCGGGAGTAATAGCGAGCAGTACTTC
.	TRBV29-1	TRBD2	TRBJ2-1	CSVVGRGTSGFNEQFF	TGCAGCGTTGTAGGGAGGGGGACTAGCGGATTCAATGAGCAGTTCTTC
many	TRBV10-3	TRBD1	TRBJ2-2	CAISTQTGGIGELFF	TGTGCCATCAGCACTCAGACAGGGGGCATCGGGGAGCTGTTTTTT
.	TRBV7-2	TRBD2	TRBJ2-1	CASSFLTSGGREQFF	TGTGCCAGCAGCTTTTTGACTAGCGGGGGAAGGGAGCAGTTCTTC
.	TRBV7-9	.	TRBJ1-4	CASSPQINSQEKLFF	TGTGCCAGCAGCCCTCAGATTAACTCGCAGGAAAAACTGTTTTTT
few	TRBV5-1	.	TRBJ2-2	CASSLARSNTGELFF	TGCGCCAGCAGCTTGGCCAGGTCAAACACCGGGGAGCTGTTTTTT
.	TRBV29-1	.	TRBJ2-1	CSVEMDGLNEQFF	TGCAGCGTTGAAATGGACGGCCTCAATGAGCAGTTCTTC
.	TRBV6-1	.	TRBJ2-1	CASSEMWAGSYNEQFF	TGTGCCAGCAGTGAAATGTGGGCAGGATCCTACAATGAGCAGTTCTTC
.	TRBV20-1	.	TRBJ2-5	CSARDRGNQETQYF	TGCAGTGCTAGAGATAGGGGGAACCAAGAGACCCAGTACTTC
few	TRBV2	TRBD1	TRBJ1-2	CASRPGSGQGGYGYTF	TGTGCCAGCAGGCCAGGATCTGGACAGGGAGGATATGGCTACACCTTC
once	TRBV2	.	TRBJ1-5	CASSEGGQNQPQHF	TGTGCCAGCAGTGAGGGCGGACAAAATCAGCCCCAGCATTTT
few	TRBV15	TRBD1	TRBJ1-5	CATSKAGQGDQPQHF	TGTGCCACCAGCAAGGCAGGACAGGGGGACCAGCCCCAGCATTTT
.	TRBV18	.	TRBJ1-1	CASSPPRFQKGTEAFF	TGTGCCAGCTCACCCCCGAGGTTCCAGAAGGGAACTGAAGCTTTCTTT
.	TRBV15	.	TRBJ2-4	CATSSPLDSKNIQYF	TGTGCCACCAGCAGCCCCCTGGACAGCAAAAACATTCAGTACTTC
.	TRBV12-3/TRBV12-4	.	TRBJ2-1	CASSSGQPWSYNEQFF	TGTGCCAGCAGTTCTGGCCAGCCGTGGTCCTACAATGAGCAGTTCTTC
.	TRBV3-1	.	TRBJ2-7	CASSLLPFEQYF	TGTGCCAGCAGCCTCCTGCCGTTCGAGCAGTACTTC
many	TRBV6-1	TRBD2	TRBJ2-1	CASSPLAGGGNEQFF	TGTGCCAGCAGTCCACTAGCGGGGGGTGGCAATGAGCAGTTCTTC
few	TRBV6-5	.	TRBJ1-1	CASSFLDSEAFF	TGTGCCAGCAGTTTCCTCGACTCTGAAGCTTTCTTT
few	TRBV4-1	.	TRBJ2-1	CASSQERQLGQFF	TGCGCCAGCAGCCAAGAGCGGCAGCTCGGGCAGTTCTTC
.	TRBV9	TRBD1	TRBJ2-1	CASSPRGDSSEQFF	TGTGCCAGCAGCCCGAGAGGGGACAGTAGTGAGCAGTTCTTC
.	TRBV10-3	.	TRBJ2-1	CAISDRPTSAGNEQFF	TGTGCCATCAGTGATAGGCCTACCAGCGCCGGGAATGAGCAGTTCTTC
few	TRBV19	.	TRBJ2-7	CASSMLPGHGKSYEQYF	TGTGCCAGTAGTATGCTACCGGGACACGGGAAATCCTACGAGCAGTACTTC
.	TRBV5-1	.	TRBJ2-3	CASSLWSASTDTQYF	TGCGCCAGCAGCTTGTGGAGCGCCAGCACAGATACGCAGTATTTT
few	TRBV5-1	TRBD2	TRBJ2-1	CASSLGGTSGRVREQFF	TGCGCCAGCAGCTTGGGAGGGACTAGCGGGAGGGTACGCGAGCAGTTCTTC